One TCR beta chain is described in this entry. This CDR3 is built from 15 residues. The germline CDR1 and CDR2 sequences are SGHRS and YFSETQ. Trimming cost V 0 bases and J 4 bases; bases outside gene matches: 6. This sample was included in a study of blood T cell repertoires in COVID-19. Produced via immunoSEQ multiplex PCR; TCRdb's table is partial and in-frame only. The sample records about 150,000 clones, about 90% being singletons. The receptor comes from a man in his fifties with acute or convalescent COVID-19. The chain has TRBV5-1 and TRBJ2-5; 7 bases map to TRBD2. Material: peripheral blood. The CDR3 DNA reads as TGCGCCAGCAGCTTGGCCGCGGGAGTGGGAGAGACCCAGTACTTC. Translation gives CASSLAAGVGETQYF. The full variable domain, completed using reference TRBV5-1 and TRBJ2-5, is KAGVTQTPRYLIKTRGQQVTLSCSPISGHRSVSWYQQTPGQGLQFLFEYFSETQRNKGNFPGRFSGRQFSNSRSEMNVSTLELGDSALYLCASSLAAGVGETQYFGPGTRLLVL.